A single sample is the source of the 16 T cell receptor beta chains below, sequenced in a study of blood T cell repertoires in COVID-19. Here immunoSEQ multiplex PCR was the method, and the copy in TCRdb shows in-frame clones only, minus some. The table shows around 620,000 clones, with approximately 90% occurring only once. Sequencing used peripheral blood. Receptors were obtained from a young woman with acute or convalescent COVID-19.

The chain is built from TRBV7-8 and TRBJ2-7; TRBD2 agrees at 13 bases. This CDR3 contains 18 residues. Per germline, CDR1 SGHVS and CDR2 FQNEAQ. The V segment lost 3 bases and the J segment 6 bases; nucleotides outside the gene matches: 14. The CDR3 sequence is CASSFPRALAGGPSEQYF. The CDR3 nucleotides read TGTGCCAGCAGCTTTCCGCGGGCACTAGCGGGGGGGCCTTCCGAGCAGTACTTC.

The V call is TRBV19, the J call TRBJ1-5, with D possibly TRBD1 on 5 matching bases. The V gene's germline CDR1 is LNHDA and CDR2 SQIVND (reference sequence). The CDR3 consists of 15 residues. Deletions cut 3 bases from V and 0 bases from J, with 9 bases between. The CDR3 spells CASSMQGTSNQPQHF. Here the CDR3 DNA reads TGTGCCAGTAGTATGCAGGGAACTAGCAATCAGCCCCAGCATTTT.

V and J are TRBV28 and TRBJ1-6, with D unresolved. The CDR3 covers 13 residues. CDR1 and CDR2 (germline): MDHEN, SYDVKM. V shed 2 bases and J shed 6 bases, with 5 bases lying between them. DNA for the CDR3: TGTGCCAGCAGTTTAACAGTTAATTCACCCCTCCACTTT. Residues: CASSLTVNSPLHF.

The gene calls are TRBV2 and TRBJ2-7; TRBD1 matches 8 bases. Trimming cost V 6 bases and J 2 bases; bases outside gene matches: 3. The CDR3 has 13 residues. Germline CDR1 is SNHLY and CDR2 is FYNNEI. The DNA of the CDR3 is TGTGCCAGCAGCAGGGGGCAGACCTACGAGCAGTACTTC. As protein: CASSRGQTYEQYF.

This clone was observed a single time. CDR3 in amino acids: CASRRVETQYF. The CDR3, as DNA: TGTGCCTCCAGGAGGGTGGAGACCCAGTACTTC. V gene TRBV30 combines with J gene TRBJ2-5, with D possibly TRBD2 on 6 matching bases. Trimming stripped 7 bases from V and 5 bases from J, with 11 bases between. The CDR3 extends over 11 amino acids. Looked up from germline, CDR1 is GTSNPN and CDR2 is SVGIG (reference sequence).

This clone was counted a single time. The gene calls are TRBV18 and TRBJ1-1; D is unresolved. Germline V gene lookup returns CDR1 KGHSH and CDR2 LQKENI. V gave up 4 bases and J gave up 5 bases, with 14 bases separating them. The CDR3 sequence is 14 residues long. The CDR3 spells CASSLQSGRTEAFF. DNA of the CDR3: TGTGCCAGCTCACTCCAGTCGGGTCGGACTGAAGCTTTCTTT.

The rearrangement joins TRBV7-2 to TRBJ2-7, with D possibly TRBD1 on 5 matching bases. This CDR3 region has 16 residues. Trimming removed 1 base at V and 3 bases at J, with 16 bases between. Germline V gene data show CDR1 as SGHTA and CDR2 as FQGNSA. CDR3 amino acids: CASSLGASNRFYEQYF. Written as DNA, the CDR3 is TGTGCCAGCAGCTTAGGTGCTTCCAACAGGTTCTACGAGCAGTACTTC. Complete variable domain (other parts from reference TRBV7-2 and TRBJ2-7): GAGVSQSPSNKVTEKGKDVELRCDPISGHTALYWYRQSLGQGLEFLIYFQGNSAPDKSGLPSDRFSAERTGGSVSTLTIQRTQQEDSAVYLCASSLGASNRFYEQYFGPGTRLTVT.

This chain connects TRBV3-1 (or the pseudogene TRBV3-2) to TRBJ1-2; D is uncertain. The CDR3 has 13 amino acids. Germline CDR1 and CDR2: LGHDT and YNNKEL (reference sequence). Trimming left V 3 bases short and J 6 bases short, with 11 bases between. CDR3 amino acids: CASSQWRVDGYTF. DNA of the CDR3: TGTGCCAGCAGCCAGTGGAGGGTGGATGGCTACACCTTC.

This clone occurred a few times. This chain connects TRBV30 to TRBJ1-2; 11 nucleotides match TRBD1. Trimming took 1 base from V and 5 from J; bases not matched to a gene: 3. In germline, CDR1 is GTSNPN, CDR2 SVGIG (reference sequence). The CDR3 is made up of 14 amino acids. CDR3 in DNA: TGTGCCTGGAGTGAGGGACAGGGGGGTTATGGCTACACCTTC. Amino acid sequence: CAWSEGQGGYGYTF.

This clone showed up just a few times. The chain combines TRBV12-3 or TRBV12-4 with TRBJ2-3; D gene unclear. V was clipped by 3 bases and J by 3 bases, with 4 bases between them. This CDR3 has 12 amino acids. CDR3 in amino acids: CASSFGTDTQYF. In nucleotides, the CDR3 is TGTGCCAGCAGTTTCGGTACAGATACGCAGTATTTT.

The chain combines TRBV19 with TRBJ1-2, with D tentatively TRBD1 (6 bases). The germline gives CDR1 LNHDA, CDR2 SQIVND (reference sequence). The V gene lost 2 bases and the J gene lost 4 bases, with 11 bases spanning the gap. The CDR3 spans 14 residues. This chain's CDR3 is CASSIWTAFYGYTF. As DNA, the CDR3 is TGTGCCAGTAGTATATGGACAGCTTTCTATGGCTACACCTTC.

This rearrangement joins TRBV4-3 to TRBJ1-2, with D maybe TRBD1 (5 bases). The CDR3 loop spans 16 amino acids. Trimming took 1 base from V and 0 from J, leaving 12 bases between them. Germline CDR1 LGHNA, CDR2 YSLEER. The CDR3, as DNA: TGCGCCAGCAGCCAAGGGGGACTTGGCCCTAACTATGGCTACACCTTC. Its protein product is CASSQGGLGPNYGYTF.

This clone was seen only once. J is TRBJ1-1 and V is TRBV24-1; D remains ambiguous. The CDR3 contains 13 residues. Germline V CDR1 and CDR2: KGHDR, SFDVKD. V was cut by 12 bases and J by 1 base, with 14 bases left in between. The CDR3 DNA follows: TGTGCCCCCTCGCCTCTAAGGAACACTGAAGCTTTCTTT. Its translation is CAPSPLRNTEAFF.

A word on this clone: The sample carries other DNA sequences with the same CDR3. Written as DNA, the CDR3 is TGCGCCAGCAGCCCTGGGACAGGGAACTACGAGCAGTACTTC. This sequence encodes CASSPGTGNYEQYF. The chain employs TRBV4-3 and TRBJ2-7, with 9 bases identical to TRBD1. Germline V gene data show CDR1 as LGHNA and CDR2 as YSLEER. V was clipped by 4 bases and J by 3 bases; unmatched bases: 4. This CDR3 comprises 14 residues.

The rearrangement uses TRBV12-3 or TRBV12-4 and TRBJ2-3; D is unresolved. The V and J ends lost 3 bases and 6 bases respectively, with 10 bases between them. The CDR3 sequence is 13 residues long. The CDR3 nucleotides read TGTGCCAGCAGTTTTTACCCAGGCGATACGCAGTATTTT. Encoded protein: CASSFYPGDTQYF.

This clone was observed a few times. The chain has TRBV2 and TRBJ1-2; D is ambiguous. The CDR3 totals 11 residues. Germline CDR1 reads SNHLY; CDR2 reads FYNNEI. V lost 1 base to trimming and J lost 10 bases, with 7 bases between them. CDR3 in DNA: TGTGCCAGCAGTGAAGGCAGACTCTACACCTTC. This gives the protein CASSEGRLYTF.